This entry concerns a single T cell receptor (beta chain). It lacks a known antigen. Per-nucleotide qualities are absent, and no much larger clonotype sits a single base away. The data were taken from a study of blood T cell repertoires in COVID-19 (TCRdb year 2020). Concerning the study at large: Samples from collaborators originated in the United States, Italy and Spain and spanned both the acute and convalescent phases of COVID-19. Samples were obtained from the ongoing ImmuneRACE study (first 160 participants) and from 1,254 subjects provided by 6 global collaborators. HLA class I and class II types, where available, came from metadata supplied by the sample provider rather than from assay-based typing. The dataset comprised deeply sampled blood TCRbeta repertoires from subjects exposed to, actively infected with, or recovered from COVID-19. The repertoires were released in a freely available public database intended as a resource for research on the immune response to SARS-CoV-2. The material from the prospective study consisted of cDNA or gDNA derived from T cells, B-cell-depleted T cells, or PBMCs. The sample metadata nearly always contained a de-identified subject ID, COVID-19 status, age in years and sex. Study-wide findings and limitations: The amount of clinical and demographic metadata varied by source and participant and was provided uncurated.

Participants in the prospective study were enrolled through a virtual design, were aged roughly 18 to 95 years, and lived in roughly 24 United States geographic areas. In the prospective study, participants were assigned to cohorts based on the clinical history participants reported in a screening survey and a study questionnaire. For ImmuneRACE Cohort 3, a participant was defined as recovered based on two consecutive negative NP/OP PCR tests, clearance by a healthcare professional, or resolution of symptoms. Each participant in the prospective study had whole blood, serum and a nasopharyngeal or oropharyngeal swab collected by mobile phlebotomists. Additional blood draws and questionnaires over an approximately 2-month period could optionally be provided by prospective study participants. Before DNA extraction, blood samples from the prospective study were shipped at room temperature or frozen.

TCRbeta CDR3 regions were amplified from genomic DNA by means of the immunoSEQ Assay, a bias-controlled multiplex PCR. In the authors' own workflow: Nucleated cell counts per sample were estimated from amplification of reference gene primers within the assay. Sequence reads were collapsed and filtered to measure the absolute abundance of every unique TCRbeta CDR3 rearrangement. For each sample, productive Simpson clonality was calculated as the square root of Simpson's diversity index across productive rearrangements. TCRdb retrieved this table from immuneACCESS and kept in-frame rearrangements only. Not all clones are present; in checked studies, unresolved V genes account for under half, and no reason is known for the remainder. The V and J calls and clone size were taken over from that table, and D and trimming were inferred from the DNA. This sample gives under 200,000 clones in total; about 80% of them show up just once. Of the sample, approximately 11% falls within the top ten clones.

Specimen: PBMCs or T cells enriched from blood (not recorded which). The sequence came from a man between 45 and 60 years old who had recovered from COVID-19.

The sequence in DNA is TGTGCCAGCATAGTCAGCAATAGTCACAGTCGGGCCAACGTCCTGACTTTC. This codes for CASIVSNSHSRANVLTF. The rearranged chain carries TRBV5-6 and TRBJ2-6; the D gene is not confidently resolved. Deletion took 6 bases off V and 5 bases off J, with a span of 21 bases between the germline ends. Via the germline V gene, CDR1 is SGHDT and CDR2 YYEEEE. The CDR3 covers 17 residues, taking in both the cysteine and the phenylalanine. This entry keeps only the CDR3 DNA: 51 bases, framed from base 1.